The source of this T cell receptor beta chain is a study of blood T cell repertoires in COVID-19. This CDR3 is 11 amino acids long. Germline V gene sequence: CDR1 MNHEY, CDR2 SVGAGI. Deletions cut 6 bases from V and 8 bases from J, with 10 bases between. Clones were sequenced by immunoSEQ multiplex PCR, and TCRdb holds only the in-frame ones, with some missing. The data hold about 24,000 clones, with roughly nine tenths observed a single time. Material for sequencing was peripheral blood. The clonotype originates from a man in his sixties or seventies with COVID-19, enrolled during active disease. The chain employs TRBV6-5 and TRBJ1-1; D possibly corresponds to TRBD1 (6 bases). CDR3 DNA: TGTGCCAGCAGCATAGACAGGGAAGCTTTCTTT. Translation gives CASSIDREAFF.